The next 11 T cell receptor beta chains were all read from a single sample in a study of cytomegalovirus exposure and HLA in healthy donors. 13 Jbeta primers and 60 Vbeta primers were used for the PCR. The protocol was immunoSEQ multiplex PCR, while the TCRdb copy is restricted to in-frame clones and leaves out a portion. The record lists approximately 92,000 clones, of which the ten most abundant hold roughly 3.5%. Specimen: PBMCs. The receptors stem from a woman aged 25 to 39 in good health and CMV-seronegative.

The rearrangement links TRBV6-1 to TRBJ2-1; 10 nucleotides match TRBD1. The V segment lost 0 bases and the J segment 10 bases; nucleotides outside the gene matches: 3. Germline lookup yields CDR1 MNHNS and CDR2 SASEGT. There are 14 residues in the CDR3. The CDR3 coding sequence is TGTGCCAGCAGTGAAGCCGGGACAGGGGACGAGCAGTTCTTC. It encodes CASSEAGTGDEQFF.

V usage is TRBV29-1 and J usage is TRBJ1-2, with 9 positions matching TRBD1. Germline-derived CDR1 and CDR2 are SQVTM and ANQGSEA. The CDR3 is made up of 13 amino acids. The ends lost 6 bases at V and 2 bases at J; junction bases unmatched: 4. CDR3 residues: CSVGGQGNYGYTF. The CDR3 DNA reads TGCAGCGTCGGGGGACAGGGAAACTATGGCTACACCTTC.

The genes are TRBV4-1 and TRBJ2-3; D not resolved. The CDR3 runs to 17 residues. The V gene lost 6 bases and the J gene lost 0 bases, with 19 bases spanning the gap. Germline-derived CDR1 and CDR2 are MGHRA and YSYEKL. CDR3: CASSFLLRSRSTDTQYF. DNA of the CDR3: TGCGCCAGCAGTTTCCTTCTTCGGAGCCGAAGCACAGATACGCAGTATTTT.

This chain connects TRBV5-1 to TRBJ1-1; no clear D gene. Germline V gives CDR1 SGHRS, CDR2 YFSETQ. There are 15 residues in the CDR3. V lost 4 bases to trimming and J lost 3 bases, with 16 bases between them. The CDR3 DNA is TGCGCCAGCAGCCTAATACGAGACGGAGACACTGAAGCTTTCTTT. Amino acids: CASSLIRDGDTEAFF.

Concerning this clone: Germline and junction disagree at one end, which may indicate a read error. CDR3 protein: CASGIDRTYEQYF. As DNA, the CDR3 is TGTGCCAGTGGTATTGACAGAACCTACGAGCAGTACTTC. The chain uses TRBV19 and TRBJ2-7; perhaps TRBD1 as D (5 bases). The CDR3 sequence is 13 residues long. Per germline, CDR1 LNHDA and CDR2 SQIVND (reference sequence).

The genes are TRBV28 and TRBJ1-2; D is unresolved. This CDR3 is 15 amino acids long. V lost 2 bases, J lost 5 bases, and 15 bases lay in between. Germline-derived CDR1 and CDR2 are MDHEN and SYDVKM. The CDR3 DNA is TGTGCCAGCAGTTTAGCCGGGATCCAATCATATGGCTACACCTTC. This sequence encodes CASSLAGIQSYGYTF.

The chain joins TRBV11-3 to TRBJ1-2, with a weak D call TRBD1 (5 bases). The CDR3 spans 13 residues. The germline CDR1 and CDR2 sequences are SGHNT and YENEEA. With 2 bases removed from V and 5 bases from J, the gap between germline ends came to 9 bases. The CDR3 DNA is TGTGCCAGCAGCTTAACGACAGCTTATGGCTACACCTTC. Its protein is CASSLTTAYGYTF.

The chain carries TRBV19 and TRBJ2-2; tentative D call: TRBD2 (6 bases). Germline V lookup: CDR1 LNHDA, CDR2 SQIVND (reference sequence). V lost 1 base, J lost 6 bases, and 12 bases lay in between. The CDR3 has 15 residues. The CDR3 here is CASSIGLGSPGELFF. CDR3 nucleotide sequence: TGTGCCAGTAGTATAGGACTAGGTTCCCCCGGGGAGCTGTTTTTT.

The chain joins TRBV19 to TRBJ2-5, with D possibly matching TRBD2 (6 bases). The germline V and J ends were trimmed by 7 bases and 4 bases, with 19 bases remaining between them. Germline V gene sequence: CDR1 LNHDA, CDR2 SQIVND (reference sequence). The length of the CDR3 is 15 residues. The CDR3 spells CASNGGTIARETQYF. The CDR3 bases are TGTGCCAGTAATGGCGGGACCATAGCGCGAGAGACCCAGTACTTC.

This rearrangement joins TRBV30 to TRBJ2-2; weak D call: TRBD1 (5 bases). The V end lost 3 bases, the J end lost 4 bases, and 12 bases lay between the germline ends. The CDR3 has 14 amino acids. Germline-derived CDR1 and CDR2 are GTSNPN and SVGIG (reference sequence). CDR3 sequence reads: CAWRLGHSTGELFF. DNA of the CDR3: TGTGCCTGGAGGCTCGGACACAGCACCGGGGAGCTGTTTTTT.

The rearrangement links TRBV28 to TRBJ2-3; 14 nucleotides align to TRBD2. Germline CDR1 is MDHEN and CDR2 is SYDVKM. This CDR3 is 15 amino acids long. V shed 7 bases, J shed 5 bases, and the junction held 5 bases outside the gene matches. The CDR3 loop reads CASTGLAGGKDTQYF. CDR3 sequence (DNA): TGTGCCAGCACTGGACTAGCGGGGGGCAAAGATACGCAGTATTTT.